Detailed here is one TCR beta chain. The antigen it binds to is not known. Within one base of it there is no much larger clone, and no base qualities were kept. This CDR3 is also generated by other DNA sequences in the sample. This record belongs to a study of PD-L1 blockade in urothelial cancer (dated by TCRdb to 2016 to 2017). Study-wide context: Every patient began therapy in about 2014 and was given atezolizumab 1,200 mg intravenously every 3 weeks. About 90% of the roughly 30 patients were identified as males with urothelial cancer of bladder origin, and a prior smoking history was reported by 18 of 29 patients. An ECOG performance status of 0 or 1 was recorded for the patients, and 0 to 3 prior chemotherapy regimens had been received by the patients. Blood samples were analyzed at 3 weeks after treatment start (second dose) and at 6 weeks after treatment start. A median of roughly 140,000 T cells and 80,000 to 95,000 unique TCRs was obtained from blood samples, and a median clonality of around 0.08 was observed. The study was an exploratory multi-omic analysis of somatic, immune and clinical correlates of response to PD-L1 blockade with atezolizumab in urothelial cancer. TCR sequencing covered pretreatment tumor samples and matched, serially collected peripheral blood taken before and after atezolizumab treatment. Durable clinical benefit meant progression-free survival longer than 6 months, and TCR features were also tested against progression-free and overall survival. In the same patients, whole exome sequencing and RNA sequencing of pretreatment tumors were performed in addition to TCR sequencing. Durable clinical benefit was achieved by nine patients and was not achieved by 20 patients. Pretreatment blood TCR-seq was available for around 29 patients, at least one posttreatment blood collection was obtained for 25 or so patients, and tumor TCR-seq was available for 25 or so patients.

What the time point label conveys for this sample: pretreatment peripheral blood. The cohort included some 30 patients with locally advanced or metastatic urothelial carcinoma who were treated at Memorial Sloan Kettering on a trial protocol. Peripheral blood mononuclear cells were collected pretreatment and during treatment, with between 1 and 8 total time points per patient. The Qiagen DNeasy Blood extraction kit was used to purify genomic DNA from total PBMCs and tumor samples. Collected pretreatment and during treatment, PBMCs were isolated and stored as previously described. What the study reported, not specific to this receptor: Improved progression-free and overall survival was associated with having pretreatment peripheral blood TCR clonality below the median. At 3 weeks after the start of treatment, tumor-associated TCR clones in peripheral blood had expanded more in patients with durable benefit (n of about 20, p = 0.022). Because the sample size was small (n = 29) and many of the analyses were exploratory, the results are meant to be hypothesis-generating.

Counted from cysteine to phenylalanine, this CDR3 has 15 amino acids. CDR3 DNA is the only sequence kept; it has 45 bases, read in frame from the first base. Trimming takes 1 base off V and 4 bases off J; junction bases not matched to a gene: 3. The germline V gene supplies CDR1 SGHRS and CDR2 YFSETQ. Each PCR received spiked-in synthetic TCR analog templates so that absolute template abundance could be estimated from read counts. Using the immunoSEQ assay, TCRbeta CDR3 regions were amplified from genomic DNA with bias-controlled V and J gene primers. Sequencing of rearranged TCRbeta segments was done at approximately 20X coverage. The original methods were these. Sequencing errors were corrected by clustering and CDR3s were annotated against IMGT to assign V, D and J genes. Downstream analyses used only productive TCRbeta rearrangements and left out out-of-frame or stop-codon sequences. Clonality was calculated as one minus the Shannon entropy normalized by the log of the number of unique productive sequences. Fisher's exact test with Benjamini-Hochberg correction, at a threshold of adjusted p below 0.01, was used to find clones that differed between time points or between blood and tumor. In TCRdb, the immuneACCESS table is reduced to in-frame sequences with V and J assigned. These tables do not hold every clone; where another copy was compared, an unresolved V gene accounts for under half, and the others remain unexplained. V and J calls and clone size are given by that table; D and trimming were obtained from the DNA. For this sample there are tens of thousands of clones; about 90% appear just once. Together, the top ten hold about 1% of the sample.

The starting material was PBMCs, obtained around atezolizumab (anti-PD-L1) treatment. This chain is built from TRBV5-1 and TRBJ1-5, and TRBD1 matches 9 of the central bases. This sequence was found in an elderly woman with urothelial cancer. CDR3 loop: CASSLTGGLNQPQHF. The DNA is TGCGCCAGCAGCTTGACAGGGGGCCTTAATCAGCCCCAGCATTTT.